Listed below are T cell receptor beta chains from one sample, sequenced in a study of molecular identifiers for immune sequencing clone quantification. TCRdb processed the PCR reads anew with MiXCR; each CDR3 protein has one entry. The table lists a few hundred thousand distinct CDR3 sequences, 20% to 25% of them singletons, with 0.7% to 0.95% in the top ten. The sequencing input was naive CD8+ T cells from blood, with Jurkat cell RNA spiked in. The receptors come from a human donor in good health. Some libraries in this study had Jurkat cell RNA spiked in. Both conserved end residues are part of each CDR3. A D gene is named only where the DNA matches it firmly. Expanded clones are given a class, and other clones once, few, many or no size at all.

j_call	v_call	d_call	clone_size	cdr3_nt	cdr3_aa
TRBJ1-1	TRBV7-2	-	-	TGTGCCAGCAGCTCGGGGGATAGCAACACTGAAGCTTTCTTT	CASSSGDSNTEAFF
TRBJ2-7	TRBV9	-	-	TGTGCCAGCAGCGTCGGAAGCATGAGCTCCTACGAGCAGTACTTC	CASSVGSMSSYEQYF
TRBJ2-5	TRBV29-1	TRBD2	few	TGCAGCGTTACGGGACTAGCGGGAGACGGGACCCAGTACTTC	CSVTGLAGDGTQYF
TRBJ2-5	TRBV9	TRBD1	-	TGTGCCAGCAGCCCGTGGGACAGCAAAGAGACCCAGTACTTC	CASSPWDSKETQYF
TRBJ2-7	TRBV3-1	TRBD2	-	TGTGCCAGCAGCCAAGTCATAGCGGGAGGGTCTTACGAGCAGTACTTC	CASSQVIAGGSYEQYF
TRBJ2-2	TRBV6-5	-	-	TGTGCCAGCAGTTGCTCCCAGACCGGGGAGCTGTTTTTT	CASSCSQTGELFF
TRBJ1-4	TRBV25-1	-	-	TGTGCCAGCGGCTGGGGGACAAAACTGTTTTTT	CASGWGTKLFF
TRBJ2-7	TRBV13	TRBD2	many	TGTGCCAGCAGCTTAGGTAGCGGGGCCTACGAGCAGTACTTC	CASSLGSGAYEQYF
TRBJ1-1	TRBV19	-	many	TGTGCCAGTAGCATATCGGGGGATGAAGCTTTCTTT	CASSISGDEAFF
TRBJ1-6	TRBV5-4	-	few	TGTGCCAGCAGCTGGACATTTAGCTCCTATAATTCACCCCTCCACTTT	CASSWTFSSYNSPLHF
TRBJ2-1	TRBV27	-	few	TGTGCCAGCAGTTTCGGCGGTCTAAGCTCCTACAATGAGCAGTTCTTC	CASSFGGLSSYNEQFF
TRBJ1-5	TRBV6-1	-	-	TGTGCCAGCAGTGAACAGTATAGCAATCAGCCCCAGCATTTT	CASSEQYSNQPQHF
TRBJ2-3	TRBV27	TRBD2	-	TGTGCCAGCAAATCGAGGACTAGCGGCCAAACTCCCACAGATACGCAGTATTTT	CASKSRTSGQTPTDTQYF
TRBJ1-1	TRBV5-4	-	many	TGTGCCAGCAGCTTGGAGGGCGGATTGAACACTGAAGCTTTCTTT	CASSLEGGLNTEAFF
TRBJ2-7	TRBV9	-	-	TGTGCCAGCCGGATGGGAGGGGGGGGGGCAGAGCAGTACTTC	CASRMGGGGAEQYF
TRBJ2-7	TRBV7-2	-	few	TGTGCCAGCAGCTTAGAAGGGCTAGCGAGTGGTTACGAGCAGTACTTC	CASSLEGLASGYEQYF
TRBJ1-1	TRBV29-1	-	many	TGCAGCGTTGAAGATGACCGGGACACTGAAGCTTTCTTT	CSVEDDRDTEAFF
TRBJ2-1	TRBV15	-	-	TGTGCCACCAGCAGAGAGGAGAACTCCAACAATGAGCAGTTCTTC	CATSREENSNNEQFF
TRBJ2-5	TRBV15	TRBD2	-	TGTGCCACCAAACCGGGACTAGCAGGCGAGACCCAGTACTTC	CATKPGLAGETQYF
TRBJ2-5	TRBV9	TRBD2	-	TGTGCCAGCAGCGAGACCCGGGTTACTAGCGGGGGAGAGACCCAGTACTTC	CASSETRVTSGGETQYF
TRBJ1-2	TRBV18	-	-	TGTGCCAGCTCCCCCCCACGCGGGGGCGCGGATTCCGGCTACACCTTC	CASSPPRGGADSGYTF
TRBJ2-2	TRBV9	-	-	TGTGCCAGCAGCACCCGGGTGACCCGAACCGGGGAGCTGTTTTTT	CASSTRVTRTGELFF
TRBJ2-3	TRBV4-2	-	many	TGTGCCAGCAGCCAAGCACTGCTCCCTAGCGCTGATACGCAGTATTTT	CASSQALLPSADTQYF
TRBJ1-6	TRBV6-2/TRBV6-3	-	many	TGTGCCAGCAGTCCTCATTTGAGCCTTAATTCACCCCTCCACTTT	CASSPHLSLNSPLHF
TRBJ2-1	TRBV5-1	TRBD1	-	TGCGCCAGCCAGATCGGACAGGGGAAAAACAATGAGCAGTTCTTC	CASQIGQGKNNEQFF
TRBJ2-1	TRBV20-1	-	-	TGCAGTGCTGGTTTCGGGGAGCAGTTCTTC	CSAGFGEQFF
TRBJ1-1	TRBV29-1	TRBD1	many	TGCAGCGTTGAAGGTCATTTGGGACAGCGGAACACTGAAGCTTTCTTT	CSVEGHLGQRNTEAFF
TRBJ2-5	TRBV5-4	-	-	TGTGCCACTACTGCCGGGACGGAGTTACAAGAGACCCAGTACTTC	CATTAGTELQETQYF
TRBJ1-2	TRBV20-1	TRBD1	few	TGCAGTGCTAACCCCGGGACAGGGGCGACCACTGGCTACACCTTC	CSANPGTGATTGYTF
TRBJ1-1	TRBV13	-	many	TGTGCCAGCAGCTCTCGGGCGCCAGGAATGAACACTGAAGCTTTCTTT	CASSSRAPGMNTEAFF
TRBJ2-3	TRBV11-3	-	few	TGTGCCAGCAGCTCCGACAGCTCTAGCACAGATACGCAGTATTTT	CASSSDSSSTDTQYF
TRBJ2-1	TRBV4-2	-	-	TGTGCCAGCAGCCAAGATTTGTACTTACTCAATGAGCAGTTCTTC	CASSQDLYLLNEQFF
TRBJ1-2	TRBV6-6	TRBD1	few	TGTGCCAGCAGTTACAGGGCAGGGGGAGCTAACTATGGCTACACCTTC	CASSYRAGGANYGYTF
TRBJ2-2	TRBV7-6	-	few	TGTGCCAGCAGCTTAGGGTTTACGAACACCGGGGAGCTGTTTTTT	CASSLGFTNTGELFF
TRBJ2-5	TRBV20-1	TRBD2	-	TGCAGTGCTAGAGAACCGGGACTAGGGACCTACCAAGAGACCCAGTACTTC	CSAREPGLGTYQETQYF
TRBJ1-1	TRBV12-5	-	many	TGTGCTAGTGGGTCGACTGAAGCTTTCTTT	CASGSTEAFF
TRBJ2-2	TRBV12-5	-	-	TGTGCTAGTGGTTTCAGGACTGAAACGAACACCGGGGAGCTGTTTTTT	CASGFRTETNTGELFF
TRBJ2-7	TRBV28	TRBD1	many	TGTGCCAGCAGTTACGGACAGGGCGGCTACGAGCAGTACTTC	CASSYGQGGYEQYF
TRBJ2-5	TRBV5-1	-	-	TGCGCCAGCAGCCCGAACAGCAAGCGGTACGGAGAGACCCAGTACTTC	CASSPNSKRYGETQYF
TRBJ1-5	TRBV12-3/TRBV12-4	-	few	TGTGCCAGCAGTTTGGGGCAGGAATCAAATCAGCCCCAGCATTTT	CASSLGQESNQPQHF
TRBJ1-1	TRBV7-9	-	once	TGTGCCGGCAGTTTTCCAGGGTTCATGAACACTGAAGCTTTCTTT	CAGSFPGFMNTEAFF
TRBJ2-3	TRBV19	TRBD2	few	TGTGCCAGTAGACCCGGGACTAGCTTTCTCTCGCAGTATTTT	CASRPGTSFLSQYF
TRBJ1-1	TRBV6-2/TRBV6-3	-	many	TGTGCCAGCACCCCCCGATGGGGGAGCATGAACACTGAAGCTTTCTTT	CASTPRWGSMNTEAFF
TRBJ1-5	TRBV19	-	many	TGTGCCAGTAGTTTACAGCCTTACAATTTGGCCCAGCATTTT	CASSLQPYNLAQHF
TRBJ2-1	TRBV13	TRBD2	-	TGTGCCAGCAGCTTAGAACTAGCGGGAGCCACTACGGGGAATGAGCAGTTCTTC	CASSLELAGATTGNEQFF
TRBJ1-1	TRBV30	-	many	TGTGCCTGGTATGGCGAGGGGAACACTGAAGCTTTCTTT	CAWYGEGNTEAFF
TRBJ2-5	TRBV9	TRBD1	few	TGTGCCAGCAGCGTAGGGGCAGGACAGGGAATTCAAGAGACCCAGTACTTC	CASSVGAGQGIQETQYF
TRBJ2-7	TRBV19	-	many	TGTGCCAGTAGCTTGGGGTTCGGTGACGAGCAGTACTTC	CASSLGFGDEQYF
TRBJ1-1	TRBV9	-	-	TGTGCCAGCAGCGATAATATAAACATGAACACTGAAGCTTTCTTT	CASSDNINMNTEAFF
TRBJ1-5	TRBV27	TRBD1	-	TGTGCCAGCAGCCGGACAGGGGGCGGTCAGCCCCAGCATTTT	CASSRTGGGQPQHF
TRBJ1-1	TRBV19	-	-	TGTGCCAGTAGTTTAGGGCGACACCAAATGGACACTGAATCTTTCTTT	CASSLGRHQMDTESFF
TRBJ2-7	TRBV4-1	-	-	TGCGCCAGCAGCCTCCTGACAGAGGGAGTGTACGAGCAGTACTTC	CASSLLTEGVYEQYF
TRBJ2-3	TRBV4-3	-	few	TGCGCCAGCAGACAAGATATAAGTAGCACAGATACGCAGTATTTT	CASRQDISSTDTQYF
TRBJ1-1	TRBV20-1	-	-	TGCAGTGCTAGAGACAGGTGGGCTGAAGCTTTCTTT	CSARDRWAEAFF
TRBJ2-7	TRBV7-2	-	many	TGTGCCAGCAGCTCTCGGGACTTCTCCTACGAGCAGTACTTC	CASSSRDFSYEQYF
TRBJ1-1	TRBV29-1	TRBD1	-	TGCAGCGTTCTTTCGACAGGGCCGGGGGACACTGAAGCTTTCTTT	CSVLSTGPGDTEAFF
TRBJ2-3	TRBV4-3	TRBD1	many	TGCGCCAGCAGCCAAGGGACAGGGATCCCAGATACGCAGTATTTT	CASSQGTGIPDTQYF
TRBJ2-1	TRBV4-1	-	-	TGCGCCAGCAGCCAAGGGATCTACAATGAGCAGTTCTTC	CASSQGIYNEQFF
TRBJ1-2	TRBV5-4	TRBD1	-	TGTGCCAGCAGCTTCGACAGGGGTGTCTATGGCTACACCTTC	CASSFDRGVYGYTF